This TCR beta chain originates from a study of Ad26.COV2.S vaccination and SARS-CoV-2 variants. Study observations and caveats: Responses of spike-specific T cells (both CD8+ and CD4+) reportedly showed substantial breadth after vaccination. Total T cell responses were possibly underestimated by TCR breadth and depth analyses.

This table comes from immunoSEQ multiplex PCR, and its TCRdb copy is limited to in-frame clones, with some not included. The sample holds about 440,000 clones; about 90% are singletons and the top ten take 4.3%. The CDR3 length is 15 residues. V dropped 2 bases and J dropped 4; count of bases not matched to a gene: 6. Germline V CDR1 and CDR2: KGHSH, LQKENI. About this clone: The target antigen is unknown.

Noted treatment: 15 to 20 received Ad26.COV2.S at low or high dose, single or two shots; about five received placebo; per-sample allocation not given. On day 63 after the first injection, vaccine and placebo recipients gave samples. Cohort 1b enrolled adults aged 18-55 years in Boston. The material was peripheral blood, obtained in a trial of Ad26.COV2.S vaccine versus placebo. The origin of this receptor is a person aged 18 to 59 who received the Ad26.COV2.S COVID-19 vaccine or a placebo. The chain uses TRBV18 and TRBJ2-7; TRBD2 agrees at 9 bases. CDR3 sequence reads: CASSPVSGSGYEQYF. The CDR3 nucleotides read TGTGCCAGCTCACCAGTTAGCGGGAGCGGTTACGAGCAGTACTTC.